The rows below give T cell receptor beta chains drawn from one sample of a study of cytomegalovirus exposure and HLA in healthy donors. The assay was immunoSEQ multiplex PCR, and TCRdb's table has in-frame clones only and misses some. The data show some 150,000 clones, around 79% seen once. The sequencing input was PBMCs. Receptors were obtained from a man aged 30 to 39 in good health and CMV-seropositive. Each CDR3 is given with its conserved first and last residue. D genes are given only for firm matches. Rows give clone size only sometimes, using once, few, many, or a class for an expanded clone.

d_call: TRBD1; clone_size: NA; v_call: TRBV13; j_call: TRBJ1-1; cdr3_aa: CASSRGQDTEAFF; cdr3_nt: TGTGCTAGCAGCAGGGGGCAGGACACTGAAGCTTTCTTT
d_call: NA; clone_size: NA; v_call: TRBV6-5; j_call: TRBJ1-1; cdr3_aa: CASSYGLVTEAFF; cdr3_nt: TGTGCCAGCAGTTACGGGCTGGTCACTGAAGCTTTCTTT
d_call: NA; clone_size: NA; v_call: TRBV5-1; j_call: TRBJ1-2; cdr3_aa: CASSFWGGGSSFNYGYTF; cdr3_nt: TGCGCCAGCAGCTTTTGGGGGGGCGGTTCTTCTTTCAACTATGGCTACACCTTC
d_call: NA; clone_size: NA; v_call: TRBV4-3; j_call: TRBJ2-7; cdr3_aa: CASSQVVASSYEQYF; cdr3_nt: TGCGCCAGCAGCCAAGTCGTAGCCTCCTCCTACGAGCAGTACTTC
d_call: NA; clone_size: NA; v_call: TRBV2; j_call: TRBJ2-7; cdr3_aa: CAGLRWGGSKNEQYF; cdr3_nt: TGTGCCGGCCTTAGGTGGGGAGGTTCTAAAAACGAGCAGTACTTC
d_call: NA; clone_size: NA; v_call: TRBV15; j_call: TRBJ1-2; cdr3_aa: CATSRPGGTYGYTF; cdr3_nt: TGTGCCACCAGCAGGCCCGGAGGGACTTATGGCTACACCTTC
d_call: NA; clone_size: NA; v_call: TRBV10-3; j_call: TRBJ1-2; cdr3_aa: CAIREADSPGYTF; cdr3_nt: TGTGCCATCAGAGAGGCGGACTCGCCAGGCTACACCTTC
d_call: TRBD2; clone_size: NA; v_call: TRBV28; j_call: TRBJ2-3; cdr3_aa: CASSLPGLASTDTQYF; cdr3_nt: TGTGCCAGCAGTTTACCCGGACTAGCGAGCACAGATACGCAGTATTTT
d_call: NA; clone_size: NA; v_call: TRBV18; j_call: TRBJ1-2; cdr3_aa: CASSPTRESGYTF; cdr3_nt: TGTGCCAGCTCACCAACCAGGGAATCCGGCTACACCTTC
d_call: TRBD2; clone_size: NA; v_call: TRBV28; j_call: TRBJ2-3; cdr3_aa: CASKLAGRAQYF; cdr3_nt: TGTGCCAGCAAACTAGCGGGAAGGGCGCAGTATTTT
d_call: TRBD1; clone_size: NA; v_call: TRBV18; j_call: TRBJ1-4; cdr3_aa: CASSPGQGREKLFF; cdr3_nt: TGTGCCAGCTCACCGGGACAGGGTAGGGAAAAACTGTTTTTT
d_call: NA; clone_size: NA; v_call: TRBV18; j_call: TRBJ1-5; cdr3_aa: CASSPPNGQNSNQPQHF; cdr3_nt: TGTGCCAGCTCACCACCTAACGGACAGAATAGCAATCAGCCCCAGCATTTT
d_call: NA; clone_size: few; v_call: TRBV27; j_call: TRBJ2-5; cdr3_aa: CASRDYRETQYF; cdr3_nt: TGTGCCAGCAGAGACTATCGGGAGACCCAGTACTTC
d_call: TRBD1; clone_size: NA; v_call: TRBV7-2; j_call: TRBJ1-2; cdr3_aa: CASSYMTGGRGGYTF; cdr3_nt: TGTGCCAGCAGCTATATGACAGGGGGCAGGGGAGGCTACACCTTC
d_call: NA; clone_size: NA; v_call: TRBV7-2; j_call: TRBJ1-1; cdr3_aa: CASSLDDAGMNTEAFF; cdr3_nt: TGTGCCAGCAGCTTGGATGATGCGGGTATGAACACTGAAGCTTTCTTT
d_call: NA; clone_size: NA; v_call: TRBV27; j_call: TRBJ1-1; cdr3_aa: CASSLRSGLFTEAFF; cdr3_nt: TGTGCCAGCAGTTTAAGGAGCGGACTGTTCACTGAAGCTTTCTTT
d_call: TRBD2; clone_size: NA; v_call: TRBV2; j_call: TRBJ2-7; cdr3_aa: CASSVVAGASYEQYF; cdr3_nt: TGTGCCAGCAGTGTGGTAGCGGGGGCCTCCTACGAGCAGTACTTC
d_call: TRBD1; clone_size: NA; v_call: TRBV7-9; j_call: TRBJ1-1; cdr3_aa: CASSSSGQGNTEAFF; cdr3_nt: TGTGCCAGCAGCTCGTCTGGACAGGGGAACACTGAAGCTTTCTTT
d_call: NA; clone_size: few; v_call: TRBV11-3; j_call: TRBJ2-2; cdr3_aa: CASKRDTTGELFF; cdr3_nt: TGTGCCAGCAAAAGGGACACTACCGGGGAGCTGTTTTTT
d_call: NA; clone_size: NA; v_call: TRBV6-5; j_call: TRBJ1-3; cdr3_aa: CASSQGSGNTIYF; cdr3_nt: TGTGCCAGCAGCCAGGGGTCTGGAAACACCATATATTTT
d_call: NA; clone_size: NA; v_call: TRBV7-9; j_call: TRBJ2-3; cdr3_aa: CSSSLTTDTQYF; cdr3_nt: TGTTCCAGCAGCTTAACAACAGATACGCAGTATTTT
d_call: TRBD1; clone_size: NA; v_call: TRBV18; j_call: TRBJ1-5; cdr3_aa: CASSSLTADRDYQPQHF; cdr3_nt: TGTGCCAGCTCAAGCCTCACCGCGGACAGGGACTATCAGCCCCAGCATTTT
d_call: NA; clone_size: NA; v_call: TRBV7-8; j_call: TRBJ2-1; cdr3_aa: CASSWDSWSDEQFF; cdr3_nt: TGTGCCAGCAGCTGGGACTCGTGGTCGGATGAGCAGTTCTTC
d_call: NA; clone_size: NA; v_call: TRBV6-8; j_call: TRBJ1-1; cdr3_aa: CASSYDRKLNTEAFF; cdr3_nt: TGTGCCAGCAGTTACGACAGGAAATTGAACACTGAAGCTTTCTTT
d_call: NA; clone_size: NA; v_call: TRBV19; j_call: TRBJ2-2; cdr3_aa: CASSTSWGQWSTGELFF; cdr3_nt: TGTGCCAGTAGTACAAGTTGGGGACAATGGTCCACCGGGGAGCTGTTTTTT
d_call: TRBD2; clone_size: NA; v_call: TRBV28; j_call: TRBJ2-2; cdr3_aa: CASRPGGPPTGELFF; cdr3_nt: TGTGCCAGCAGACCGGGGGGGCCGCCCACCGGGGAGCTGTTTTTT
d_call: NA; clone_size: NA; v_call: TRBV27; j_call: TRBJ2-2; cdr3_aa: CASLSGTARPGSGELFF; cdr3_nt: TGTGCCAGCCTTTCTGGGACTGCCAGACCAGGGTCCGGGGAGCTGTTTTTT
d_call: TRBD2; clone_size: NA; v_call: TRBV9; j_call: TRBJ2-3; cdr3_aa: CASSVVAGGPDTQYF; cdr3_nt: TGTGCCAGCAGCGTTGTGGCGGGGGGCCCAGATACGCAGTATTTT
d_call: NA; clone_size: once; v_call: TRBV19; j_call: TRBJ2-3; cdr3_aa: CASSGIAEDHTDTQYF; cdr3_nt: TGTGCCAGTAGTGGTATAGCGGAGGACCACACAGATACGCAGTATTTT
d_call: NA; clone_size: NA; v_call: TRBV14; j_call: TRBJ2-1; cdr3_aa: CASSLLGSSYNEQFF; cdr3_nt: TGTGCCAGCAGCCTCCTCGGGAGCTCCTACAATGAGCAGTTCTTC
d_call: TRBD1; clone_size: NA; v_call: TRBV28; j_call: TRBJ1-3; cdr3_aa: CASSAPGQGHTIYF; cdr3_nt: TGTGCCAGCAGTGCACCGGGACAGGGACACACCATATATTTT
d_call: TRBD2; clone_size: NA; v_call: TRBV29-1; j_call: TRBJ2-1; cdr3_aa: CSGKRGPSYNEQFF; cdr3_nt: TGCAGCGGGAAGCGGGGCCCCTCCTACAATGAGCAGTTCTTC
d_call: TRBD2; clone_size: NA; v_call: TRBV5-1; j_call: TRBJ2-1; cdr3_aa: CASSFQAGGDNEQFF; cdr3_nt: TGCGCCAGCAGCTTTCAGGCGGGAGGGGACAATGAGCAGTTCTTC
d_call: NA; clone_size: NA; v_call: TRBV5-6; j_call: TRBJ1-6; cdr3_aa: CASSLGAQGNSPLHF; cdr3_nt: TGTGCCAGCAGCTTGGGGGCCCAGGGCAATTCACCCCTCCACTTT
d_call: TRBD1; clone_size: once; v_call: TRBV29-1; j_call: TRBJ2-7; cdr3_aa: CSVVGQGREQYF; cdr3_nt: TGCAGCGTTGTCGGACAGGGGAGGGAGCAGTACTTC
d_call: TRBD1; clone_size: NA; v_call: TRBV19; j_call: TRBJ2-5; cdr3_aa: CASSIQGARETQYF; cdr3_nt: TGTGCCAGTAGTATTCAGGGGGCGCGGGAGACCCAGTACTTC
d_call: NA; clone_size: once; v_call: TRBV5-1; j_call: TRBJ2-2; cdr3_aa: CASSLPGAGELFF; cdr3_nt: TGCGCCAGCAGCTTGCCGGGAGCCGGGGAGCTGTTTTTT
d_call: TRBD2; clone_size: NA; v_call: TRBV19; j_call: TRBJ2-7; cdr3_aa: CASSIRDYGYEQYF; cdr3_nt: TGTGCCAGTAGTATCCGGGACTATGGGTACGAGCAGTACTTC
d_call: TRBD1; clone_size: NA; v_call: TRBV15; j_call: TRBJ1-4; cdr3_aa: CATSRGQGGEKLFF; cdr3_nt: TGTGCCACCAGCAGAGGACAGGGTGGGGAAAAACTGTTTTTT
d_call: NA; clone_size: NA; v_call: TRBV6-5; j_call: TRBJ2-1; cdr3_aa: CASSLTEGDYNEQFF; cdr3_nt: TGTGCCAGCAGTCTTACTGAGGGGGACTACAATGAGCAGTTCTTC
d_call: TRBD2; clone_size: NA; v_call: TRBV29-1; j_call: TRBJ2-7; cdr3_aa: CSVEAPLAGHYEQYF; cdr3_nt: TGCAGCGTTGAAGCCCCTCTAGCGGGGCATTACGAGCAGTACTTC
d_call: NA; clone_size: NA; v_call: TRBV7-9; j_call: TRBJ2-3; cdr3_aa: CASSFGLYDTDTQYF; cdr3_nt: TGTGCCAGCAGCTTTGGACTTTACGACACAGATACGCAGTATTTT
d_call: NA; clone_size: NA; v_call: TRBV5-8; j_call: TRBJ2-7; cdr3_aa: CASSLGGDHAYEQYF; cdr3_nt: TGTGCCAGCAGCTTGGGGGGGGATCATGCCTACGAGCAGTACTTC
d_call: NA; clone_size: NA; v_call: TRBV28; j_call: TRBJ1-5; cdr3_aa: CASSFAGFTSFGNQPQHF; cdr3_nt: TGTGCCAGCAGTTTTGCAGGGTTTACCTCTTTCGGCAATCAGCCCCAGCATTTT
d_call: NA; clone_size: NA; v_call: TRBV6-6; j_call: TRBJ1-1; cdr3_aa: CASSSTGSPTEAFF; cdr3_nt: TGTGCCAGCAGTTCAACAGGGTCCCCCACTGAAGCTTTCTTT
d_call: NA; clone_size: NA; v_call: TRBV30; j_call: TRBJ1-5; cdr3_aa: CAWNGFPRQPQHF; cdr3_nt: TGTGCCTGGAACGGGTTTCCTCGGCAGCCCCAGCATTTT
d_call: TRBD1; clone_size: NA; v_call: TRBV2; j_call: TRBJ2-2; cdr3_aa: CASTDRQGITGELFF; cdr3_nt: TGTGCCAGCACTGACCGACAGGGAATAACCGGGGAGCTGTTTTTT
d_call: TRBD1; clone_size: NA; v_call: TRBV5-1; j_call: TRBJ1-2; cdr3_aa: CASSPWTGTAYGYTF; cdr3_nt: TGCGCCAGCAGCCCCTGGACAGGGACGGCCTATGGCTACACCTTC
d_call: NA; clone_size: NA; v_call: TRBV10-1; j_call: TRBJ2-1; cdr3_aa: CASAESRAELQDEQFF; cdr3_nt: TGCGCCAGCGCCGAGAGCCGGGCCGAATTACAGGATGAGCAGTTCTTC
d_call: TRBD2; clone_size: once; v_call: TRBV7-2; j_call: TRBJ2-2; cdr3_aa: CASSHEAGRELFF; cdr3_nt: TGTGCCAGCAGCCATGAAGCGGGGAGGGAGCTGTTTTTT